These 30 T cell receptor beta chains share one sample of origin, sequenced in a study of blood T cell repertoires in COVID-19. Data came from immunoSEQ multiplex PCR; TCRdb stores just in-frame clones and leaves some out. The sample has about 260,000 clones, 75% to 90% seen once; the top ten hold 1.5% to 2%. Sequencing input: peripheral blood. The receptors shown here come from a man aged 25 to 45 with active or convalescent COVID-19.

The J gene is TRBJ1-5, the V gene TRBV19, with 8 bases lining up with TRBD1. The length of the CDR3 is 15 residues. With V trimmed by 7 bases and J by 5 bases, 10 bases remained unmatched. The germline V gene encodes CDR1 LNHDA and CDR2 SQIVND (reference sequence). DNA for the CDR3: TGTGCCAGTACCCCATCAGGACAGGGTTATCAGCCCCAGCATTTT. This gives the protein CASTPSGQGYQPQHF.

This sequence joins TRBV10-3 and TRBJ2-7; 11 bases are a match to TRBD2. The CDR3 sequence is 14 residues long. V shed 8 bases, J shed 2 bases, and the junction held 5 bases outside the gene matches. CDR1 is ENHRY, CDR2 SYGVKD, per germline. For the CDR3, the DNA is TGTGCCATCGGGCCTAGCGGGGGGACCTACGAGCAGTACTTC. Encoded protein: CAIGPSGGTYEQYF.

The genes are TRBV27 and TRBJ1-1; 8 bases are shared with TRBD1. V gave up 4 bases and J gave up 0 bases; unmatched junction bases: 7. The V gene's germline CDR1 is MNHEY and CDR2 SMNVEV (reference sequence). CDR3 length: 16 residues. CDR3 sequence reads: CASSSTGGGMNTEAFF. CDR3 coding DNA: TGTGCCAGCAGTTCCACAGGGGGGGGCATGAACACTGAAGCTTTCTTT.

The genes are TRBV6-1 and TRBJ1-2; 9 bases match TRBD1. The CDR3 runs to 16 residues. The V gene's germline CDR1 is MNHNS and CDR2 SASEGT. J gave up 4 bases and V 4 bases, and 10 bases lay outside the gene matches. The CDR3 sequence is CASSVRTGAQSYGYTF. In DNA form, the CDR3 reads TGTGCCAGCAGTGTAAGGACAGGGGCCCAGAGCTATGGCTACACCTTC.

This clone was picked up a small number of times. The DNA for the CDR3 is TGTGCCAGCAGCGTAGCTCTACAGGGACAGATATCCTCTAAGTCTGGAAACACCATATATTTT. It yields the protein CASSVALQGQISSKSGNTIYF. This chain links TRBV9 with TRBJ1-3; 7 bases fit TRBD1. The CDR3 loop spans 21 amino acids. In germline, CDR1 is SGDLS, CDR2 YYNGEE. The V gene end was trimmed by 0 bases and the J gene end by 1 base; junction bases not matched to a gene: 19.

V gene TRBV6-1 combines with J gene TRBJ1-4, with 7 bases fitting TRBD1. J lost 4 bases, V lost 2 bases, and 4 bases had no gene match. The CDR3 loop spans 15 amino acids. Per germline, CDR1 MNHNS and CDR2 SASEGT. For the CDR3, the DNA is TGTGCCAGCAGTGAATACCCAGGGGGTAATGAAAAACTGTTTTTT. Amino acid sequence: CASSEYPGGNEKLFF.

This chain connects TRBV7-2 to TRBJ1-6; 7 bases map to TRBD1. The length of the CDR3 is 16 residues. Germline assignment: CDR1 SGHTA and CDR2 FQGNSA. Trimming removed 5 bases from V and 5 bases from J; junction bases left unmatched: 9. Here the CDR3 DNA reads TGTGCCAGCAGCCAAAGTGCGGGACAGAATAATTCACCCCTCCACTTT. Residues: CASSQSAGQNNSPLHF.

The chain couples TRBV7-2 to TRBJ1-1; TRBD1 might be the D (6 bases). CDR1 is SGHTA, CDR2 FQGNSA, per germline. The CDR3 runs 14 residues. V lost 5 bases, J lost 3 bases, and 13 bases lay in between. CDR3 protein: CASSKQGWDTEAFF. In DNA, the CDR3 is TGTGCCAGCAGCAAACAGGGCTGGGACACTGAAGCTTTCTTT.

The V and J genes are TRBV6-1 and TRBJ1-6; D is possibly TRBD1 (6 bases). V was shortened by 2 bases and J by 7 bases, with 15 bases between the two germline ends. The CDR3 covers 16 residues. Germline loops: CDR1 MNHNS, CDR2 SASEGT. The CDR3 DNA reads as TGTGCCAGCAGTGAAACCTTCCAGGGGTTGAATTCACCCCTCCACTTT. Protein: CASSETFQGLNSPLHF.

This chain connects TRBV10-1 to TRBJ1-2; unclear D gene. This CDR3 contains 13 residues. The V end was cut by 6 bases, the J end by 4 bases, with 12 bases between. Per the germline V gene, CDR1 is WNHNN and CDR2 is SYGVQD (reference sequence). CDR3 in amino acids: CASSPVGIYGYTF. The CDR3 bases are TGCGCCAGCAGCCCCGTGGGCATCTATGGCTACACCTTC.

The chain combines TRBV12-5 with TRBJ1-1; tentative D call: TRBD1 (6 bases). Trimming shortened V by 7 bases and J by 2 bases, and 14 bases separated the two germline ends. The CDR3 totals 14 residues. The germline V gene has CDR1 LGHNT and CDR2 FRNRAP. The CDR3 nucleotides are TGTGCTAGTGCCCTGGGACAACGAAACACTGAAGCTTTCTTT. This sequence encodes CASALGQRNTEAFF. Variable domain in full (rest from reference TRBV12-5 and TRBJ1-1): DARVTQTPRHKVTEMGQEVTMRCQPILGHNTVFWYRQTMMQGLELLAYFRNRAPLDDSGMPKDRFSAEMPDATLATLKIQPSEPRDSAVYFCASALGQRNTEAFFGQGTRLTVV.

The chain couples TRBV9 to TRBJ1-2, with 7 positions matching TRBD1. Trimming removed 1 base from V and 3 bases from J; junction bases left unmatched: 15. The CDR3 is made up of 18 amino acids. Germline CDR1 and CDR2: SGDLS and YYNGEE. CDR3 amino acids: CASSVYSTGTGLDYGYTF. The CDR3 region has the DNA TGTGCCAGCAGCGTATATTCGACAGGGACTGGTCTGGACTATGGCTACACCTTC.

This clone was observed a single time. The J gene is TRBJ2-7, the V gene TRBV2, with 7 nucleotides matching TRBD1. Per the germline V gene, CDR1 is SNHLY and CDR2 is FYNNEI. The CDR3 is 11 amino acids. V trimming: 8 bases; J trimming: 6 bases; junction bases outside the gene matches: 4. The CDR3 sequence is CASSGTAEQYF. The CDR3 DNA is TGTGCCAGCTCTGGGACAGCCGAGCAGTACTTC.

The genes are TRBV5-8 and TRBJ1-4; D unclear. From germline, CDR1 is SGHTS and CDR2 YDEGEE. Trimming shortened V by 2 bases and J by 2 bases, and 19 bases separated the two germline ends. The CDR3 covers 18 residues. CDR3 in DNA: TGTGCCAGCAGCTTACTTGGACCCGGCGGGGTGACTAATGAAAAACTGTTTTTT. It specifies CASSLLGPGGVTNEKLFF. Full variable domain (remainder filled in from reference TRBV5-8 and TRBJ1-4): EAGVTQSPTHLIKTRGQQATLRCSPISGHTSVYWYQQALGLGLQFLLWYDEGEERNRGNFPPRFSGRQFPNYSSELNVNALELEDSALYLCASSLLGPGGVTNEKLFFGSGTQLSVL.

The chain combines TRBV19 with TRBJ1-4, with 8 positions matching TRBD1. CDR1 is LNHDA and CDR2 is SQIVND in the germline V gene (reference sequence). V lost 3 bases, J lost 4 bases, and 13 bases stayed unmatched. The CDR3 consists of 18 residues. CDR3 residues: CASSILFTAGGYNEKLFF. The CDR3, as DNA: TGTGCCAGTAGTATCCTATTTACGGCAGGGGGCTATAATGAAAAACTGTTTTTT.

This clone was seen once. Other nucleotide sequences in the sample specify the same CDR3. V is TRBV4-1 and J is TRBJ2-6; D might be TRBD2 (6 bases). Per germline, CDR1 MGHRA and CDR2 YSYEKL. Trimming removed 1 base at V and 1 base at J, with 8 bases between. There are 16 residues in the CDR3. The CDR3 DNA follows: TGCGCCAGCAGCCAAGGACTAGGGTCTGGGGCCAACGTCCTGACTTTC. It encodes CASSQGLGSGANVLTF.

V usage is TRBV5-1 and J usage is TRBJ2-1, with 7 bases matching TRBD1. CDR1 is SGHRS and CDR2 is YFSETQ in the germline V gene. J gave up 2 bases and V 0 bases, and 2 bases lay outside the gene matches. The CDR3 length is 15 residues. In DNA form, the CDR3 reads TGCGCCAGCAGCTTGGGGGACAGCCCCTACAATGAGCAGTTCTTC. Translated: CASSLGDSPYNEQFF. Variable domain in full (rest from reference TRBV5-1 and TRBJ2-1): KAGVTQTPRYLIKTRGQQVTLSCSPISGHRSVSWYQQTPGQGLQFLFEYFSETQRNKGNFPGRFSGRQFSNSRSEMNVSTLELGDSALYLCASSLGDSPYNEQFFGPGTRLTVL.

The chain employs TRBV9 and TRBJ2-7; TRBD1 might be the D (6 bases). CDR1 and CDR2 from the germline V gene are SGDLS and YYNGEE. This CDR3 comprises 15 residues. Trimming cost V 3 bases and J 4 bases, with 17 bases left between them. The CDR3 spells CASSERDVGGYEQYF. The CDR3 DNA is TGTGCCAGCAGCGAACGGGACGTAGGGGGATACGAGCAGTACTTC.

This rearrangement joins TRBV5-1 to TRBJ1-6, with D unclear. The CDR3 totals 10 residues. The germline gives CDR1 SGHRS, CDR2 YFSETQ. CDR3 protein: CALRRVPLHF. The CDR3 DNA reads TGCGCTCTCCGGAGGGTACCCCTCCACTTT.

This chain connects TRBV6-2 or TRBV6-3 to TRBJ2-7; the match to TRBD2 covers 7 bases. V lost 3 bases to trimming and J lost 2 bases; unmatched junction nucleotides: 13. This CDR3 comprises 17 residues. The germline V gene encodes CDR1 MNHEY and CDR2 SVGEGT. Here the CDR3 reads CASSYPVVLADTYEQYF. The CDR3 region has the DNA TGTGCCAGCAGTTATCCGGTCGTGCTAGCGGATACCTACGAGCAGTACTTC.

This chain joins TRBV29-1 and TRBJ2-5; 15 bases are a match to TRBD2. This CDR3 spans 18 amino acids. Germline CDR1 is SQVTM and CDR2 is ANQGSEA. With 1 base clipped from V and 7 bases from J, the junction kept 13 bases outside the gene matches. The CDR3: CSVEGGLAGGPAVGTQYF. In DNA form, the CDR3 reads TGCAGCGTTGAAGGAGGACTAGCGGGGGGGCCCGCGGTTGGGACCCAGTACTTC.

The rearrangement uses TRBV6-6 and TRBJ1-2; the match to TRBD1 covers 8 bases. The CDR3 contains 16 residues. In germline, CDR1 is MNHNY, CDR2 SVGAGI (reference sequence). V gave up 6 bases and J gave up 1 base; unmatched junction bases: 10. This CDR3 reads CASSGQGVAGNYGYTF. In nucleotides, the CDR3 is TGTGCCAGCAGCGGACAGGGCGTCGCGGGTAACTATGGCTACACCTTC.

The CDR3 DNA reads TGTGCCAGCAGTTTCGACACCGGGGAGCTGTTTTTT. It translates to CASSFDTGELFF. This chain connects TRBV12-3 or TRBV12-4 to TRBJ2-2; D remains ambiguous. The CDR3 sequence is 12 residues long. Trimming removed 3 bases from V and 3 bases from J, with 2 bases in between.

The chain joins TRBV19 to TRBJ2-3; TRBD2 aligns across 7 bases. This CDR3 has 15 residues. The trim removed 1 base at V and 0 bases at J, leaving 1 base unmatched. Germline V gene data show CDR1 as LNHDA and CDR2 as SQIVND (reference sequence). Here the CDR3 DNA reads TGTGCCAGTAGTATAGCGGGGGGTAGCACAGATACGCAGTATTTT. Amino acid sequence: CASSIAGGSTDTQYF. The variable domain in full, completed from reference TRBV19 and TRBJ2-3, reads DGGITQSPKYLFRKEGQNVTLSCEQNLNHDAMYWYRQDPGQGLRLIYYSQIVNDFQKGDIAEGYSVSREKKESFPLTVTSAQKNPTAFYLCASSIAGGSTDTQYFGPGTRLTVL.

As concerns this clone: The junction differs from germline at one of its ends, possibly a read error. The same CDR3 can be traced to other DNA sequences in this sample. V and J are TRBV27 and TRBJ1-6; TRBD1 is a possible D gene (6 bases). Germline V gene lookup returns CDR1 MNHEY and CDR2 SMNVEV (reference sequence). The length of the CDR3 is 13 residues. CDR3 amino acids: CASGRGGNSPLHF. CDR3 nucleotides: TGTGCCAGCGGTAGGGGGGGGAATTCACCTCTCCACTTT.

This clone was counted once. Other DNA variants within this sample encode the same CDR3. The rearrangement joins TRBV18 to TRBJ1-1; D is undetermined. The germline V and J ends were trimmed by 3 bases and 1 base, with 6 bases remaining between them. The CDR3 is made up of 13 amino acids. Germline V lookup: CDR1 KGHSH, CDR2 LQKENI. The CDR3 reads CASSPSGNTEAFF. The CDR3, as DNA: TGTGCCAGCTCACCCTCGGGGAACACTGAAGCTTTCTTT. The entire variable domain, with the rest obtained from reference TRBV18 and TRBJ1-1, is as follows: NAGVMQNPRHLVRRRGQEARLRCSPMKGHSHVYWYRQLPEEGLKFMVYLQKENIIDESGMPKERFSAEFPKEGPSILRIQQVVRGDSAAYFCASSPSGNTEAFFGQGTRLTVV.

This chain's CDR3 is CSVGAGVGEKLFF. In DNA form, the CDR3 reads TGCAGCGTTGGGGCAGGGGTAGGCGAAAAACTGTTTTTT. The chain is built from TRBV29-1 and TRBJ1-4; D may be TRBD1 (6 bases). V was shortened by 4 bases and J by 8 bases, with 14 bases between the two germline ends. CDR1 SQVTM and CDR2 ANQGSEA come from the germline V gene. The CDR3 sequence is 13 residues long.

This chain uses TRBV5-1 with TRBJ1-1; D remains unclear. Germline lookup yields CDR1 SGHRS and CDR2 YFSETQ. The CDR3 has 14 residues. Between the trimmed V and J ends, which lost 4 bases and 0 bases, there was a span of 10 bases. CDR3 residues: CASSVTTLNTEAFF. The CDR3 DNA follows: TGCGCCAGCAGCGTTACTACTCTGAACACTGAAGCTTTCTTT. The variable domain in full, with the rest retrieved from reference TRBV5-1 and TRBJ1-1, is KAGVTQTPRYLIKTRGQQVTLSCSPISGHRSVSWYQQTPGQGLQFLFEYFSETQRNKGNFPGRFSGRQFSNSRSEMNVSTLELGDSALYLCASSVTTLNTEAFFGQGTRLTVV.

This chain joins TRBV6-5 and TRBJ1-6; unclear D gene. CDR1 is MNHEY and CDR2 is SVGAGI in the germline V gene. V was shortened by 10 bases and J by 5 bases, with 18 bases between the two germline ends. The CDR3 has 15 amino acids. CDR3 nucleotides: TGTGCCACCTCTCGGCTCGGAGGGCATAATTCACCCCTCCACTTT. Translated, it gives CATSRLGGHNSPLHF.

J is TRBJ2-1 and V is TRBV29-1; TRBD2 might be the D (7 bases). The V gene's germline CDR1 is SQVTM and CDR2 ANQGSEA. Trimming cost V 7 bases and J 2 bases, with 18 bases left between them. The CDR3 length is 15 residues. The DNA for the CDR3 is TGCAGCGGATCGGGGGGCAGCTCCCCCTACAATGAGCAGTTCTTC. It specifies CSGSGGSSPYNEQFF.